This entry describes one T cell receptor (beta chain). This specimen comes from a study of blood T cell repertoires in COVID-19. Study details: Italy, Spain and the United States were the sources of the convalescent and acute COVID-19 samples.

Original handling: Amplifying reference gene primers gave estimates of nucleated cell counts. The table came from immunoSEQ multiplex PCR; TCRdb's copy has only in-frame clones and leaves some out. V and J calls plus clone size are reproduced from that table; the DNA served to infer D and trimming. Found here are 250,000 or so clones, 75% to 90% of them singletons; the top ten hold about 3.5%. Looked up from germline, CDR1 is MNHEY and CDR2 is SVGEGT. V was shortened by 2 bases and J by 5 bases, with 12 bases between the two germline ends. CDR3 size: 14 residues. The rearrangement uses TRBV6-2 or TRBV6-3 and TRBJ1-2; no definite D call. Sequenced input: PBMCs or T cells enriched from blood (not recorded which). The sequence came from a woman between 25 and 40 years old who had been exposed to COVID-19. The CDR3 loop is CASSYRVRPYGYTF. CDR3 in DNA: TGTGCCAGCAGTTACCGGGTCCGTCCTTATGGCTACACCTTC.